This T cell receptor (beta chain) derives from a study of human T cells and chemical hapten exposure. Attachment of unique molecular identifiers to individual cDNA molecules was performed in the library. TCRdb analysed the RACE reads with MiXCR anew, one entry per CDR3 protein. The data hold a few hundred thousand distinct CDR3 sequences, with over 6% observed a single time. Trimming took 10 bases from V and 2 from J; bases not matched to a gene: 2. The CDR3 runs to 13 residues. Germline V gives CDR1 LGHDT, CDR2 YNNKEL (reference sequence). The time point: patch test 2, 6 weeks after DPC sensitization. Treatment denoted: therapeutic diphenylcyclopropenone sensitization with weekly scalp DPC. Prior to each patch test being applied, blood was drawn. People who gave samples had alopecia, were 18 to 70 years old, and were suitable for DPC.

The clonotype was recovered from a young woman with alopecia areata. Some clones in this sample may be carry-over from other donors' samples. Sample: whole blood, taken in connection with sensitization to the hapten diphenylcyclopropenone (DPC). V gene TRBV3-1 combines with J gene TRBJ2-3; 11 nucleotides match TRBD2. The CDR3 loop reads CAISGGATDTQYF. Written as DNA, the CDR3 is TGTGCCATTAGCGGGGGGGCCACAGATACGCAGTATTTT.